The rows below give T cell receptor beta chains drawn from one sample of a study of blood T cell repertoires in COVID-19. TCRdb's copy holds only in-frame clones and misses some; the assay was immunoSEQ multiplex PCR. There are 150,000 to 200,000 clones in the sample; more than 75% occur only once, and approximately 18% lies in the top ten. Specimen: peripheral blood. These receptors came from a person aged 70 to 79 with COVID-19, enrolled during active disease. Each CDR3 is given with its conserved first and last residue. A D gene is named only where the DNA matches it firmly. Part of the rows lack a size; the others show once, few, many or a class for expanded clones.

J gene: TRBJ1-1
V gene: TRBV14
clone size: NA
D gene: NA
CDR3 protein: CASSSLAGRTEAFF
CDR3 DNA: TGTGCCAGCAGTTCCCTTGCGGGTCGAACTGAAGCTTTCTTT

J gene: TRBJ1-6
V gene: TRBV5-1
clone size: NA
D gene: TRBD1
CDR3 protein: CASSLGQGTNSPLHF
CDR3 DNA: TGCGCCAGCAGCTTGGGACAGGGGACCAATTCACCCCTCCACTTT

J gene: TRBJ2-7
V gene: TRBV11-3
clone size: NA
D gene: TRBD1
CDR3 protein: CASSLRVTGDYEQYF
CDR3 DNA: TGTGCCAGCAGCTTACGAGTCACAGGGGACTACGAGCAGTACTTC

J gene: TRBJ2-2
V gene: TRBV7-2
clone size: once
D gene: TRBD2
CDR3 protein: CASSLYLAGGPGTGELFF
CDR3 DNA: TGTGCCAGCAGCTTATATCTAGCGGGGGGGCCTGGCACCGGGGAGCTGTTTTTT

J gene: TRBJ1-2
V gene: TRBV7-2
clone size: NA
D gene: TRBD1
CDR3 protein: CASSFQQGSYGYTF
CDR3 DNA: TGTGCCAGCAGCTTCCAACAGGGGAGCTATGGCTACACCTTC

J gene: TRBJ1-5
V gene: TRBV12-3/TRBV12-4
clone size: NA
D gene: TRBD1
CDR3 protein: CASSLNRGQPQHF
CDR3 DNA: TGTGCCAGCAGTCTGAACAGGGGCCAGCCCCAGCATTTT

J gene: TRBJ1-1
V gene: TRBV20-1
clone size: NA
D gene: NA
CDR3 protein: CSARRAAMAFF
CDR3 DNA: TGCAGTGCTAGGAGGGCAGCTATGGCTTTCTTT

J gene: TRBJ1-4
V gene: TRBV18
clone size: once
D gene: TRBD1
CDR3 protein: CASSPDRGEKLFF
CDR3 DNA: TGTGCCAGCTCACCGGACAGGGGTGAAAAACTGTTTTTT

J gene: TRBJ2-7
V gene: TRBV28
clone size: NA
D gene: TRBD1
CDR3 protein: CASGQGVFYEQYF
CDR3 DNA: TGTGCCAGCGGACAGGGAGTTTTCTACGAGCAGTACTTC

J gene: TRBJ1-5
V gene: TRBV18
clone size: NA
D gene: TRBD1
CDR3 protein: CASSTQGANQPQHF
CDR3 DNA: TGTGCCAGCTCAACACAGGGGGCGAATCAGCCCCAGCATTTT

J gene: TRBJ2-7
V gene: TRBV5-1
clone size: few
D gene: TRBD2
CDR3 protein: CASSSWGLAGRPSYEQYF
CDR3 DNA: TGCGCCAGCAGCAGCTGGGGACTAGCGGGAAGGCCCTCCTACGAGCAGTACTTC

J gene: TRBJ2-7
V gene: TRBV2
clone size: NA
D gene: TRBD2
CDR3 protein: CASSELAGGYEQYF
CDR3 DNA: TGTGCCAGCAGTGAACTGGCGGGGGGCTACGAGCAGTACTTC

J gene: TRBJ1-4
V gene: TRBV19
clone size: NA
D gene: NA
CDR3 protein: CASSIGRTNEKLFF
CDR3 DNA: TGTGCCAGTAGTATAGGTCGAACTAATGAAAAACTGTTTTTT

J gene: TRBJ2-5
V gene: TRBV15
clone size: NA
D gene: NA
CDR3 protein: CATSRPQETQYF
CDR3 DNA: TGTGCCACCAGCAGGCCCCAGGAGACCCAGTACTTC

J gene: TRBJ2-2
V gene: TRBV5-1
clone size: NA
D gene: NA
CDR3 protein: CASAGVRELFF
CDR3 DNA: TGCGCCAGCGCAGGGGTCCGGGAGCTGTTTTTT

J gene: TRBJ2-2
V gene: TRBV12-3/TRBV12-4
clone size: NA
D gene: NA
CDR3 protein: CASSFAQGTAVFF
CDR3 DNA: NA

J gene: TRBJ2-3
V gene: TRBV4-2
clone size: NA
D gene: NA
CDR3 protein: CASSREASTDTQYF
CDR3 DNA: TGTGCCAGCAGCCGGGAGGCTAGCACAGATACGCAGTATTTT

J gene: TRBJ2-7
V gene: TRBV19
clone size: NA
D gene: NA
CDR3 protein: CAIETGSRTYEQYF
CDR3 DNA: TGTGCCATAGAAACAGGGTCTAGGACCTACGAGCAGTACTTC

J gene: TRBJ2-7
V gene: TRBV19
clone size: NA
D gene: TRBD1
CDR3 protein: CASSILRQGSYEQYF
CDR3 DNA: TGTGCCAGTAGTATCCTGAGACAGGGGTCCTACGAGCAGTACTTC

J gene: TRBJ2-3
V gene: TRBV4-1
clone size: NA
D gene: NA
CDR3 protein: CASSQAQRDTQYF
CDR3 DNA: TGCGCCAGCAGCCAGGCTCAAAGAGATACGCAGTATTTT

J gene: TRBJ1-1
V gene: TRBV28
clone size: NA
D gene: TRBD1
CDR3 protein: CASKAGGGSSEAFF
CDR3 DNA: TGTGCCAGCAAAGCAGGGGGTGGGTCGTCTGAAGCTTTCTTT

J gene: TRBJ1-5
V gene: TRBV19
clone size: once
D gene: TRBD1
CDR3 protein: CASSTTGGGNQPQHF
CDR3 DNA: TGTGCCAGTAGTACGACAGGGGGCGGCAATCAGCCCCAGCATTTT

J gene: TRBJ1-1
V gene: TRBV2
clone size: NA
D gene: NA
CDR3 protein: CASSEGRNTEAFF
CDR3 DNA: TGTGCCAGCAGTGAGGGGCGGAACACTGAAGCTTTCTTT

J gene: TRBJ1-3
V gene: TRBV19
clone size: NA
D gene: NA
CDR3 protein: CATRPQGVDTIYF
CDR3 DNA: TGTGCCACCCGCCCACAGGGTGTGGACACCATATATTTT

J gene: TRBJ2-4
V gene: TRBV7-6
clone size: NA
D gene: TRBD1
CDR3 protein: CASSPQTGDAKNIQYF
CDR3 DNA: TGTGCCAGCAGCCCCCAGACAGGGGACGCCAAAAACATTCAGTACTTC

J gene: TRBJ2-3
V gene: TRBV18
clone size: NA
D gene: TRBD2
CDR3 protein: CASSPLAGGTDTQYF
CDR3 DNA: TGTGCCAGCTCACCACTAGCGGGGGGCACAGATACGCAGTATTTT

J gene: TRBJ2-7
V gene: TRBV28
clone size: NA
D gene: NA
CDR3 protein: CASSPPGTTYEQYF
CDR3 DNA: TGTGCCAGCAGTCCCCCGGGTACAACCTACGAGCAGTACTTC

J gene: TRBJ1-2
V gene: TRBV29-1
clone size: NA
D gene: TRBD1
CDR3 protein: CSVEDREENGYTF
CDR3 DNA: TGCAGCGTCGAGGACAGGGAAGAAAATGGCTACACCTTC

J gene: TRBJ2-7
V gene: TRBV5-6
clone size: many
D gene: TRBD1
CDR3 protein: CASRHRGEQYF
CDR3 DNA: TGTGCCAGCAGACACAGGGGGGAGCAGTACTTC

J gene: TRBJ2-1
V gene: TRBV28
clone size: NA
D gene: TRBD2
CDR3 protein: CASSWPTSSGRYNEQFF
CDR3 DNA: TGTGCCAGCAGTTGGCCCACCTCTAGCGGCCGATACAATGAGCAGTTCTTC

J gene: TRBJ2-1
V gene: TRBV20-1
clone size: NA
D gene: TRBD2
CDR3 protein: CSASSGSRGGEQFF
CDR3 DNA: TGCAGTGCTAGTAGCGGGAGTCGGGGTGGTGAGCAGTTCTTC

J gene: TRBJ1-2
V gene: TRBV5-6
clone size: few
D gene: NA
CDR3 protein: CASSLFGNYGYTF
CDR3 DNA: TGTGCCAGCAGCTTGTTCGGGAACTATGGCTACACCTTC

J gene: TRBJ1-2
V gene: TRBV12-3/TRBV12-4
clone size: NA
D gene: TRBD1
CDR3 protein: CASTVDRVNGYTF
CDR3 DNA: TGTGCCAGCACCGTGGACAGGGTCAACGGCTACACCTTC

J gene: TRBJ2-7
V gene: TRBV12-3/TRBV12-4
clone size: NA
D gene: TRBD1
CDR3 protein: CASSYGQGYGQYF
CDR3 DNA: TGTGCCAGCAGTTATGGACAGGGCTACGGGCAGTACTTC

J gene: TRBJ2-1
V gene: TRBV27
clone size: NA
D gene: TRBD1
CDR3 protein: CASSAGTVNNEQFF
CDR3 DNA: TGTGCCAGCAGTGCCGGGACAGTTAACAATGAGCAGTTCTTC

J gene: TRBJ1-4
V gene: TRBV7-8
clone size: once
D gene: NA
CDR3 protein: CASSYYKWATNEKLFF
CDR3 DNA: TGTGCCAGCAGCTACTACAAATGGGCAACTAATGAAAAACTGTTTTTT

J gene: TRBJ1-5
V gene: TRBV30
clone size: NA
D gene: NA
CDR3 protein: CAWSVRGARQPQHF
CDR3 DNA: TGTGCCTGGAGTGTCCGGGGGGCCCGACAGCCCCAGCATTTT

J gene: TRBJ2-2
V gene: TRBV4-1
clone size: NA
D gene: TRBD2
CDR3 protein: CASSHPGGLSTGELFF
CDR3 DNA: TGCGCCAGCAGCCACCCGGGAGGACTTTCTACCGGGGAGCTGTTTTTT

J gene: TRBJ1-4
V gene: TRBV7-9
clone size: few
D gene: TRBD1
CDR3 protein: CASSNRQGTNEKLFF
CDR3 DNA: TGTGCCAGCAGCAACAGACAGGGGACTAATGAAAAACTGTTTTTT

J gene: TRBJ2-7
V gene: TRBV4-3
clone size: few
D gene: NA
CDR3 protein: CASSQEWEITYEQYF
CDR3 DNA: TGCGCCAGCAGCCAAGAGTGGGAGATAACCTACGAGCAGTACTTC

J gene: TRBJ1-6
V gene: TRBV7-8
clone size: NA
D gene: TRBD1
CDR3 protein: CASSPRTGENSPLHF
CDR3 DNA: TGTGCCAGCAGCCCCAGGACAGGGGAGAACTCACCCCTCCACTTT

J gene: TRBJ2-4
V gene: TRBV5-6
clone size: NA
D gene: NA
CDR3 protein: CASSLIGVDIQYF
CDR3 DNA: TGTGCCAGCAGCTTGATAGGGGTCGACATTCAGTACTTC

J gene: TRBJ2-7
V gene: TRBV5-1
clone size: NA
D gene: TRBD1
CDR3 protein: CASSLGQGAVEQYF
CDR3 DNA: TGCGCCAGCAGCTTAGGACAGGGGGCGGTGGAGCAGTACTTC

J gene: TRBJ1-2
V gene: TRBV29-1
clone size: NA
D gene: NA
CDR3 protein: CSVEPGSYGYTF
CDR3 DNA: TGCAGCGTTGAGCCAGGGTCCTATGGCTACACCTTC

J gene: TRBJ2-5
V gene: TRBV6-4
clone size: NA
D gene: TRBD2
CDR3 protein: CASRTSGGPGVETQYF
CDR3 DNA: TGTGCCAGCCGGACTAGCGGGGGGCCAGGGGTGGAGACCCAGTACTTC

J gene: TRBJ2-6
V gene: TRBV6-6
clone size: NA
D gene: NA
CDR3 protein: CASCVVASGANVLTF
CDR3 DNA: TGTGCCAGCTGCGTGGTAGCCTCTGGGGCCAACGTCCTGACTTTC

J gene: TRBJ2-2
V gene: TRBV7-9
clone size: NA
D gene: TRBD2
CDR3 protein: CASSLASGSPTGELFF
CDR3 DNA: TGTGCCAGCAGCTTAGCTAGCGGGAGCCCTACCGGGGAGCTGTTTTTT